This T cell receptor (beta chain) was recovered during a study of read filtering for tumor transcriptome and immune sequencing. In the study overall: DNase treatment preceded whole-transcriptome library preparation. IR-seq gave about 3.5 to 10.27 million TCR reads per sample; RNA-seq gave 85 to 1273. General study points: The sorted CD138-negative fraction was a mixed bone marrow immune population, not purified T cells. In IR-seq, single-read clonotypes were approximately 83% of clonotypes but approximately 3.5% of reads.

From about 400 ng of RNA, a library with molecular barcoded alpha/delta and beta/gamma adaptors was made. TCRdb reanalysed the reads using MiXCR and keeps one entry per CDR3 protein. This table has 35,000 to 50,000 distinct CDR3 sequences, 13% to 15% appearing once. This clonotype came up many times. The antigen is not known. CDR3 size: 13 residues. Trimming removed 7 bases from V and 0 bases from J, with 7 bases in between. Per the germline V gene, CDR1 is MNHEY and CDR2 is SVGAGI. Material: a population of CD138-negative cells sorted from bone marrow. The rearrangement uses TRBV6-5 and TRBJ1-3; no clear D. This TCR was recovered from a donor aged 40 or over with multiple myeloma. The CDR3 region is CASMRFSGNTIYF. The CDR3 coding sequence is TGTGCCAGCATGAGGTTCTCTGGAAACACCATATATTTT.